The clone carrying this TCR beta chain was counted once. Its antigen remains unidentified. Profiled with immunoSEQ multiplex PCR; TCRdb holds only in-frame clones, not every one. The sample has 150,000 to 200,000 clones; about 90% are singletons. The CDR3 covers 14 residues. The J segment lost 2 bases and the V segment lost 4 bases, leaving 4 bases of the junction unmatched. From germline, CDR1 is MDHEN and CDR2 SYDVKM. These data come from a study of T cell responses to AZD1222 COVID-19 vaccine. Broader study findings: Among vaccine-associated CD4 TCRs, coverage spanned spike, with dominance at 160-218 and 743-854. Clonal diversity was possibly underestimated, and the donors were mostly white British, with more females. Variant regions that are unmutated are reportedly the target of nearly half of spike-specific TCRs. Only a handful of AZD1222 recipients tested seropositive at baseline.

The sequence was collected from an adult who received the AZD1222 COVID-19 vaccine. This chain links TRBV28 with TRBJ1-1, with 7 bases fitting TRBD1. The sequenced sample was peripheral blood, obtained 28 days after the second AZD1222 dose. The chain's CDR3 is CASSSGQPNTEAFF. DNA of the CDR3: TGTGCCAGCAGTTCGGGACAGCCTAACACTGAAGCTTTCTTT.